The 14 T cell receptor beta chains in this list originate from one sample, sequenced in a study of control samples from healthy donors and cancer patients. Libraries were prepared by immunoSEQ multiplex PCR; TCRdb keeps only in-frame clonotypes and omits some of them. Of approximately 49,000 clones in the sample, roughly 90% were seen once. The sequenced material came from PBMCs. These receptor sequences come from a man in his forties or fifties with colorectal cancer.

The CDR3 loop reads CASSWGDTIYF. CDR3 DNA sequence: TGTGCCAGCAGTTGGGGGGACACCATATATTTT. V usage is TRBV6-5 and J usage is TRBJ1-3, with a tentative D call TRBD1 (5 bases). The germline V and J ends were trimmed by 4 bases and 8 bases, with 6 bases remaining between them. Per the germline V gene, CDR1 is MNHEY and CDR2 is SVGAGI. The length of the CDR3 is 11 residues.

The chain recombines TRBV7-8 with TRBJ1-1; possibly TRBD1 for D (6 bases). The CDR3 loop spans 16 amino acids. The ends were cut back, 2 bases at V and 3 bases at J, with 16 bases in the middle. Germline loops: CDR1 SGHVS, CDR2 FQNEAQ. The CDR3 sequence: CASSLIPGVPHTEAFF. In DNA, the CDR3 is TGTGCCAGCAGCTTAATTCCAGGGGTTCCGCACACTGAAGCTTTCTTT.

The chain combines TRBV5-1 with TRBJ2-5; no clear D. V was pared by 0 bases and J by 0 bases, with 9 bases between. The CDR3 loop spans 15 amino acids. Per the germline V gene, CDR1 is SGHRS and CDR2 is YFSETQ. CDR3 coding DNA: TGCGCCAGCAGCTTGGAACCCCAGTACCAAGAGACCCAGTACTTC. This encodes CASSLEPQYQETQYF.

J is TRBJ2-7 and V is TRBV7-8, with TRBD1 as a possible D gene (6 bases). This CDR3 spans 16 amino acids. Trimming removed 3 bases at V and 8 bases at J, with 23 bases between. CDR1 is SGHVS and CDR2 is FQNEAQ in the germline V gene. This CDR3 is CASSLGRQVGLFQQYF. CDR3 sequence (DNA): TGTGCCAGCAGCTTGGGCCGACAGGTTGGGTTGTTCCAGCAGTACTTC.

The chain joins TRBV2 to TRBJ2-7; no clear D gene. Per germline, CDR1 SNHLY and CDR2 FYNNEI. The length of the CDR3 is 13 residues. The V gene lost 10 bases and the J gene lost 0 bases, with 13 bases spanning the gap. CDR3 protein: CATLRSNSYEQYF. CDR3 nucleotides: TGTGCCACCCTCCGGAGTAACTCCTACGAGCAGTACTTC.

The V gene is TRBV15, the J gene TRBJ2-7; perhaps TRBD2 as D (5 bases). V was clipped by 5 bases and J by 0 bases, with 17 bases between them. The length of the CDR3 is 16 residues. Germline lookup yields CDR1 LNHNV and CDR2 YYDKDF (reference sequence). The CDR3 DNA follows: TGTGCCACCAGCCGGGAAGGGCAGGAGAACTCCTACGAGCAGTACTTC. Protein: CATSREGQENSYEQYF.

This chain links TRBV18 with TRBJ2-1; the D gene is possibly TRBD2 (5 bases). This CDR3 region has 15 residues. Germline V gene lookup returns CDR1 KGHSH and CDR2 LQKENI. V gave up 0 bases and J gave up 4 bases, with 10 bases separating them. The CDR3 here is CASSPPGSGYNEQFF. CDR3 sequence (DNA): TGTGCCAGCTCACCACCGGGTTCGGGGTACAATGAGCAGTTCTTC.

The CDR3 DNA sequence: TGTGCCAGCAACAGGGTACCTATGAACACTGAAGCTTTCTTT. Residues: CASNRVPMNTEAFF. The chain is built from TRBV6-5 and TRBJ1-1; weak D call: TRBD1 (6 bases). The CDR3 consists of 14 residues. The V gene's germline CDR1 is MNHEY and CDR2 SVGAGI. With 7 bases removed from V and 0 bases from J, the gap between germline ends came to 12 bases.

The chain joins TRBV5-6 to TRBJ2-5, with D perhaps given as TRBD1 or TRBD2 (7 bases each). The germline V gene has CDR1 SGHDT and CDR2 YYEEEE. This CDR3 contains 14 residues. Deletions cut 3 bases from V and 5 bases from J, with 14 bases between. The CDR3 loop is CASSYQGGRETQYF. In DNA form, the CDR3 reads TGTGCCAGCAGCTATCAGGGGGGGCGGGAGACCCAGTACTTC. The full variable domain, its missing parts supplied by reference TRBV5-6 and TRBJ2-5, is DAGVTQSPTHLIKTRGQQVTLRCSPKSGHDTVSWYQQALGQGPQFIFQYYEEEERQRGNFPDRFSGHQFPNYSSELNVNALLLGDSALYLCASSYQGGRETQYFGPGTRLLVL.

The chain uses TRBV15 and TRBJ2-1; the D is unclear. V was shortened by 1 base and J by 6 bases, with 1 base between the two germline ends. CDR1 is LNHNV and CDR2 is YYDKDF in the germline V gene (reference sequence). The CDR3 has 11 residues. This CDR3 reads CATSRGNEQFF. As DNA, the CDR3 is TGTGCCACCAGCAGAGGCAATGAGCAGTTCTTC. The full variable domain, its missing parts supplied by reference TRBV15 and TRBJ2-1, is DAMVIQNPRYQVTQFGKPVTLSCSQTLNHNVMYWYQQKSSQAPKLLFHYYDKDFNNEADTPDNFQSRRPNTSFCFLDIRSPGLGDTAMYLCATSRGNEQFFGPGTRLTVL.

The V and J genes are TRBV2 and TRBJ1-3; no clear D gene. V lost 6 bases, J lost 4 bases, and 13 bases lay in between. The CDR3 runs 14 residues. CDR1 and CDR2 (germline): SNHLY, FYNNEI. The CDR3 loop reads CASRREGPGNTIYF. The CDR3 nucleotides are TGTGCCAGCAGGCGAGAGGGTCCGGGAAACACCATATATTTT. Together with reference TRBV2 and TRBJ1-3, the CDR3 gives the full variable domain: EPEVTQTPSHQVTQMGQEVILRCVPISNHLYFYWYRQILGQKVEFLVSFYNNEISEKSEIFDDQFSVERPDGSNFTLKIRSTKLEDSAMYFCASRREGPGNTIYFGEGSWLTVV.

This chain uses TRBV28 with TRBJ2-2; 7 positions match TRBD1. The length of the CDR3 is 15 residues. Germline lookup yields CDR1 MDHEN and CDR2 SYDVKM. The V segment lost 6 bases and the J segment 2 bases; nucleotides outside the gene matches: 6. The CDR3 is CASRGGVRNTGELFF. The CDR3 coding sequence is TGTGCCAGCAGAGGGGGCGTGAGAAACACCGGGGAGCTGTTTTTT.

The chain carries TRBV5-1 and TRBJ2-3; 13 nucleotides match TRBD2. Germline-derived CDR1 and CDR2 are SGHRS and YFSETQ. V was clipped by 4 bases and J by 4 bases; unmatched bases: 9. CDR3 size: 17 residues. CDR3: CASSQYLGLAGADTQYF. The CDR3 DNA follows: TGCGCCAGCAGCCAATATCTAGGACTAGCGGGGGCAGATACGCAGTATTTT.

The gene calls are TRBV19 and TRBJ2-7, with D unresolved. With 4 bases removed from V and 7 bases from J, the gap between germline ends came to 20 bases. Germline V gives CDR1 LNHDA, CDR2 SQIVND (reference sequence). The CDR3 contains 15 residues. The CDR3 region has the DNA TGTGCCAGTAGTAGCCCTGGGCAGGTCGAAGGAGAGCAGTACTTC. It translates to CASSSPGQVEGEQYF.